One and the same sample provided the 13 T cell receptor beta chains below, sequenced in a study of T cell changes during pregnancy in multiple sclerosis. Here immunoSEQ multiplex PCR was the method, and the copy in TCRdb shows in-frame clones only, minus some. Of 39,000 or so clones listed, around 90% were seen once; the top ten hold approximately 0.38%. Sequenced material: CD4+ T cells from peripheral blood mononuclear cells, taken after pregnancy. These receptors came from a female donor in good health, enrolled as a control in a pregnancy study.

The chain joins TRBV7-9 to TRBJ2-4; D gene unclear. The CDR3 contains 16 residues. Germline CDR1 SEHNR, CDR2 FQNEAQ (reference sequence). V was clipped by 3 bases and J by 0 bases, with 12 bases between them. CDR3 in amino acids: CASSLVAGIAKNIQYF. The CDR3 DNA is TGTGCCAGCAGCTTGGTGGCAGGAATAGCCAAAAACATTCAGTACTTC.

This clone was detected once. The CDR3 here is CASSLGRGQVASGANVLTF. In DNA form, the CDR3 reads TGTGCCAGCAGCTTAGGGAGGGGACAGGTGGCCTCTGGGGCCAACGTCCTGACTTTC. The chain employs TRBV7-2 and TRBJ2-6, with 8 bases aligning to TRBD1. J gave up 0 bases and V 1 base, and 8 bases lay outside the gene matches. Per the germline V gene, CDR1 is SGHTA and CDR2 is FQGNSA. The CDR3 runs to 19 residues.

The rearrangement links TRBV19 to TRBJ2-2, with 10 bases matching TRBD2. This CDR3 spans 16 amino acids. After removal of 7 bases from V and 7 bases from J, the junction contained 12 bases not matched to a gene. Per the germline V gene, CDR1 is LNHDA and CDR2 is SQIVND (reference sequence). In DNA form, the CDR3 reads TGTGCCAGTACCCGGAGGACTAGCGGCTTCGTCGGGGAGCTGTTTTTT. Amino acids: CASTRRTSGFVGELFF.

This clone came up once. CDR3 in amino acids: CASSLGGVNEQFF. Written as DNA, the CDR3 is TGTGCCAGCAGCTTGGGGGGAGTCAATGAGCAGTTCTTC. The chain recombines TRBV7-9 with TRBJ2-1, with D possibly TRBD2 on 6 matching bases. This CDR3 has 13 amino acids. The germline V gene has CDR1 SEHNR and CDR2 FQNEAQ (reference sequence). The germline V and J ends were trimmed by 3 bases and 6 bases, with 9 bases remaining between them.

CDR3 bases: TGCAGCGTTGGGGAGGGGACCTACGAGCAGTACTTC. It is translated as CSVGEGTYEQYF. The chain has TRBV29-1 and TRBJ2-7; 7 positions match TRBD2. The CDR3 has 12 amino acids. CDR1 SQVTM and CDR2 ANQGSEA come from the germline V gene. V trimming: 4 bases; J trimming: 2 bases; junction bases outside the gene matches: 2.

The chain carries TRBV18 and TRBJ2-2, with D possibly TRBD1 on 5 matching bases. The CDR3 extends over 15 amino acids. Germline V gene data show CDR1 as KGHSH and CDR2 as LQKENI. Trimming stripped 3 bases from V and 0 bases from J, with 8 bases between. The CDR3 sequence: CASSPWTTNTGELFF. CDR3 bases: TGTGCCAGCTCACCGTGGACAACGAACACCGGGGAGCTGTTTTTT.

This clone came up once. V gene TRBV30 combines with J gene TRBJ2-1, with D possibly matching TRBD2 (6 bases). Germline assignment: CDR1 GTSNPN and CDR2 SVGIG (reference sequence). Trimming pared 4 bases from V and 6 bases from J, leaving 10 bases between. The CDR3 spans 12 residues. Written as DNA, the CDR3 is TGTGCCTGGACTAGCGCACTCAATGAGCAGTTCTTC. Protein sequence: CAWTSALNEQFF.

CDR3 sequence reads: CASSTEGQEVGAFF. The CDR3 nucleotides are TGTGCCAGTAGTACCGAGGGCCAGGAGGTTGGGGCTTTCTTT. The chain joins TRBV19 to TRBJ1-1, with D unclear. This CDR3 spans 14 amino acids. Germline loops: CDR1 LNHDA, CDR2 SQIVND (reference sequence). Deletions cut 4 bases from V and 11 bases from J, with 20 bases between.

This CDR3 is CASSLGSAGGTEAFF. CDR3 DNA sequence: TGTGCCAGCAGCTTGGGTTCCGCAGGGGGGACTGAAGCTTTCTTT. The chain is built from TRBV5-4 and TRBJ1-1, with TRBD1 matching over 7 bases. The CDR3 sequence is 15 residues long. V trimming: 0 bases; J trimming: 5 bases; junction bases outside the gene matches: 7. Germline CDR1 reads SGHNT; CDR2 reads YYREEE (reference sequence). Based on the CDR3 plus reference TRBV5-4 and TRBJ1-1, the full variable domain is ETGVTQSPTHLIKTRGQQVTLRCSSQSGHNTVSWYQQALGQGPQFIFQYYREEENGRGNFPPRFSGLQFPNYSSELNVNALELDDSALYLCASSLGSAGGTEAFFGQGTRLTVV.

The chain combines TRBV5-6 with TRBJ1-2; D is perhaps TRBD1 (6 bases). CDR3 length: 14 residues. Trimming took off 7 bases at V and 3 bases at J, with 16 bases between the two ends. Germline loops: CDR1 SGHDT, CDR2 YYEEEE. The CDR3 loop reads CASSLPDRDYGYTF. The CDR3, as DNA: TGTGCCAGCTCTCTCCCGGACAGAGACTATGGCTACACCTTC.

The CDR3 nucleotides are TGCGCCAGCAGCCAAGAGCCCGGGAGAGACAATTCACCCCTCCACTTT. Protein: CASSQEPGRDNSPLHF. The V call is TRBV4-1, the J call TRBJ1-6; D not certain. The germline CDR1 and CDR2 sequences are MGHRA and YSYEKL. This CDR3 region has 16 residues. V gave up 0 bases and J gave up 7 bases, with 13 bases separating them.

This clone has only one observation. The chain couples TRBV10-3 to TRBJ1-1; D may be TRBD1 (6 bases). The CDR3 extends over 13 amino acids. Looked up from germline, CDR1 is ENHRY and CDR2 is SYGVKD. Between the trimmed V and J ends, which lost 6 bases and 2 bases, there was a span of 10 bases. The CDR3 spells CAISRTDNTEAFF. As DNA, the CDR3 is TGTGCCATCAGCCGGACAGACAACACTGAAGCTTTCTTT.

As regards this clone: Other DNA sequences in the sample encode the same CDR3. This chain connects TRBV5-1 to TRBJ2-1; TRBD1 is a possible D gene (6 bases). With 4 bases removed from V and 4 bases from J, the gap between germline ends came to 9 bases. The CDR3 is made up of 13 amino acids. Germline lookup yields CDR1 SGHRS and CDR2 YFSETQ. The CDR3: CASSAGTYNEQFF. In nucleotides, the CDR3 is TGCGCCAGCAGCGCCGGGACATACAATGAGCAGTTCTTC.